The source of this TCR beta chain is a study of blood T cell repertoires in COVID-19. Study background: The analysed material was cDNA or gDNA that came from T cells, B-cell-depleted T cells, or PBMCs.

Under the authors' procedure: Scientists estimated how many nucleated cells there were by amplifying reference gene primers. Profiled with immunoSEQ multiplex PCR; TCRdb holds only in-frame clones, not every one. The V and J calls and the clone size are those of that table, but D and trimming were determined from the DNA. This sample has around 75,000 clones; around 79% occur once, and the top ten carry about 5%. There are a few counts of this clone. V lost 2 bases, J lost 5 bases, and 16 bases lay in between. CDR3 size: 15 residues. Germline-derived CDR1 and CDR2 are ENHRY and SYGVKD. The chain combines TRBV10-3 with TRBJ2-7; tentative D call: TRBD2 (6 bases). The sequenced sample consisted of peripheral blood. The TCR was taken from a woman older than 75 with active or convalescent COVID-19. The CDR3 DNA follows: TGTGCCATCAGTGAGGCGGGGTCGGGGATCGACGAGCAGTACTTC. Protein: CAISEAGSGIDEQYF.